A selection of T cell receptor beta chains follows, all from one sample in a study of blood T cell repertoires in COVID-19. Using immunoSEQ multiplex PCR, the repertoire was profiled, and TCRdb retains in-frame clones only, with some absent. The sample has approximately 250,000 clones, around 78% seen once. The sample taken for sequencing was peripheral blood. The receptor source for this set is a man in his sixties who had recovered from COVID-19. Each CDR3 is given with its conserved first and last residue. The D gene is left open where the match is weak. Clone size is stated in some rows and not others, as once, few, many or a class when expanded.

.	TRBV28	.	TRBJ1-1	TGTGCCAGCCAGGGGTTTCACACTGAAGCTTTCTTT	CASQGFHTEAFF
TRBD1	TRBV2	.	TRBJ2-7	TGTGCCAGTTCGGGACAGTCCTACGAGCAGTACTTC	CASSGQSYEQYF
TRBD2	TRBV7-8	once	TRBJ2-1	TGTGCCAGCAGCTTAGGGGGACTAGCGTTCCCTCATCACTACAATGAGCAGTTCTTC	CASSLGGLAFPHHYNEQFF
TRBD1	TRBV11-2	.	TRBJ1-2	TGTGCCAGCAGCCCTCGGACCGGACAGGGGGCTAACTATGGCTACACCTTC	CASSPRTGQGANYGYTF
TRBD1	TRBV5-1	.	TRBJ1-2	TGCGCCAGCAGCTTACAGGGGGTCTACACCTTC	CASSLQGVYTF
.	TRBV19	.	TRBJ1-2	TGTGCCAGTAGCAGGTCGCTGCGGGGACCGGTTAACTATGGCTACACCTTC	CASSRSLRGPVNYGYTF
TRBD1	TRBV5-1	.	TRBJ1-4	TGCGCCAGCAGCTTGGGGGGGACAGGGGGCCGAGAGGATGAAAAACTGTTTTTT	CASSLGGTGGREDEKLFF
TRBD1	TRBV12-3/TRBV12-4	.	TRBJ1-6	TGTGCCAGCAGGACAGGGGTTTCGGCACCCCTCCACTTT	CASRTGVSAPLHF
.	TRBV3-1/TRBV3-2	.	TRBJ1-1	TGTGCCAGCAGCCAGGGGGGTTCTGAAGCTTTCTTT	CASSQGGSEAFF
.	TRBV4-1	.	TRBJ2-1	TGCGCCAGCAGCCAGACGTCGAGCAGGAATGAGCAGTTCTTC	CASSQTSSRNEQFF
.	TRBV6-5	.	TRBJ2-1	TGTGCCAGCAGGTCCTTAAAAAATGAGCAGTTCTTC	CASRSLKNEQFF
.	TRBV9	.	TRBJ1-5	TGTGCCAGCAGCGGAACGGACACAAATCAGCCCCAGCATTTT	CASSGTDTNQPQHF
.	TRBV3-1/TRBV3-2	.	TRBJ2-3	TGTGCCAGCAGCCAGCAGACAGGCGCGCAGTATTTT	CASSQQTGAQYF
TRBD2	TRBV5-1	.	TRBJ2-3	TGCGCCAGCCATACCCCCGGGACTAGCGGACGCCGCACAGATACGCAGTATTTT	CASHTPGTSGRRTDTQYF
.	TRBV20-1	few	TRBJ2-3	TGCAGTGCTAGTGCACTAGGAATGGATACGCAGTATTTT	CSASALGMDTQYF
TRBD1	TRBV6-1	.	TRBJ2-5	TGTGCCAGCAGTGAATACTTCCCCGGGACAGGTCGGGCTTGGACCCAGTACTTC	CASSEYFPGTGRAWTQYF
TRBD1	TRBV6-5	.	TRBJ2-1	TGTGCCAGCAGCCAAAGGACAGGCTACAATGAGCAGTTCTTC	CASSQRTGYNEQFF
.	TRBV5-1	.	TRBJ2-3	TGCGCCAGCAGCTTGTCTAGCGACCGCACAGATACGCAGTATTTT	CASSLSSDRTDTQYF
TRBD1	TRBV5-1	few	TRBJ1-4	TGCGCCAGCAGCTTGGATGGGACAGATAATGAAAAACTGTTTTTT	CASSLDGTDNEKLFF
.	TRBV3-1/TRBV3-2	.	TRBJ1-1	TGTGCCAGCAGCCCCGGGGGGCGTACTGAAGCTTTCTTT	CASSPGGRTEAFF
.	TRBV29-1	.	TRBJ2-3	TGCAGCGTTGTCCACCCTACTTCCACAGATACGCAGTATTTT	CSVVHPTSTDTQYF
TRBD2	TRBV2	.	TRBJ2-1	TGTGCCAGCAGTGACTTACGGACTAGCCGATTGGGGCAGTTCTTC	CASSDLRTSRLGQFF
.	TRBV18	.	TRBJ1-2	TGTGCCAGCTCACCATCCGGGAACTATGGCTACACCTTC	CASSPSGNYGYTF
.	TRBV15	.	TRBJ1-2	TGTGCCACCAGCAGAGGTCAGGGTTTGGTAGGGAACTATGGCTACACCTTC	CATSRGQGLVGNYGYTF
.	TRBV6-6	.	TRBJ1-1	TGTGCCAGCAGCCCCGGGGTGGGGGCGAACACTGAAGCTTTCTTT	CASSPGVGANTEAFF
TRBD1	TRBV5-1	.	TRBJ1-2	TGCGCCAGCAGCTATGGGACAGGGTGGAATGGCTACACCTTC	CASSYGTGWNGYTF
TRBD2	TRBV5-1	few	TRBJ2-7	TGCGCCAGCTCTACAGCGGGGGGAGCCTACGAGCAGTACTTC	CASSTAGGAYEQYF
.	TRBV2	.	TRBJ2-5	TGTGCCAGCAGTGTTGGGGCCATTAGTCAAGAGACCCAGTACTTC	CASSVGAISQETQYF
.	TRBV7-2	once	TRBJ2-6	TGTGCCAGCAGCCCAGGATTTGGGCTTGGGGCCAACGTCCTGACTTTC	CASSPGFGLGANVLTF
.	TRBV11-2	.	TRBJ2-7	TGTGCCAGCAGCTTAACGCAGGTTCGTGGGTACGAGCAGTACTTC	CASSLTQVRGYEQYF
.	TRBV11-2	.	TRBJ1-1	TGTGCCAGCAGCTCCTTGATACGGACTGAAGCTTTCTTT	CASSSLIRTEAFF